The source of this T cell receptor beta chain is a study of cytomegalovirus exposure and HLA in healthy donors. Study outcomes and limitations: Looking again later, the authors saw that most CMV-associated TCR beta chains seemed HLA-restricted.

Deletions cut 5 bases from V and 1 base from J, with 5 bases between. This CDR3 spans 12 amino acids. Looked up from germline, CDR1 is WSHSY and CDR2 is SAAADI. There were likely unrecorded immune exposures, though donors were nominally healthy when sampled. Only a few counts were recorded for this clone. No antigen is known for it. PCR involved 60 Vbeta and 13 Jbeta primers. Libraries were prepared by immunoSEQ multiplex PCR; TCRdb keeps only in-frame clonotypes and omits some of them. The table has roughly 100,000 clones, 13% to 15% seen once. The sequencing input was PBMCs. This receptor was obtained from a female donor in good health and CMV-seronegative. The chain joins TRBV10-2 to TRBJ1-1; unclear D gene. The CDR3 protein is CASSLSNTEAFF. The CDR3 nucleotides are TGCGCCAGCAGTCTATCGAACACTGAAGCTTTCTTT.